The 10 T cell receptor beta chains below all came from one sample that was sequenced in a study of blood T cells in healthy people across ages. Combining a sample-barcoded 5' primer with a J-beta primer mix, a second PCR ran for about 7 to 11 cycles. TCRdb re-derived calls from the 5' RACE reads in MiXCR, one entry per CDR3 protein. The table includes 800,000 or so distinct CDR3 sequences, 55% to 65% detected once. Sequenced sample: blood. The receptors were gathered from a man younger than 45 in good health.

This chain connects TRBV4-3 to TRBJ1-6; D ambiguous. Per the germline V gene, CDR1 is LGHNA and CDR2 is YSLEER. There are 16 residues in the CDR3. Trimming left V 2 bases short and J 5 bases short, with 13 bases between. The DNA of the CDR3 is TGCGCCAGCAGCCAACAGGCCCCTGGACATAATTCACCCCTCCACTTT. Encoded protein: CASSQQAPGHNSPLHF.

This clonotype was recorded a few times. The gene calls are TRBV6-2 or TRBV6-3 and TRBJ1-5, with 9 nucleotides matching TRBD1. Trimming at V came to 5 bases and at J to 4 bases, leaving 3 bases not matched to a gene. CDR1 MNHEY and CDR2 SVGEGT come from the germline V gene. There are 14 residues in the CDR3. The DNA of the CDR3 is TGTGCCAGCAGTAGCGGGACAGGGAATCAGCCCCAGCATTTT. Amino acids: CASSSGTGNQPQHF.

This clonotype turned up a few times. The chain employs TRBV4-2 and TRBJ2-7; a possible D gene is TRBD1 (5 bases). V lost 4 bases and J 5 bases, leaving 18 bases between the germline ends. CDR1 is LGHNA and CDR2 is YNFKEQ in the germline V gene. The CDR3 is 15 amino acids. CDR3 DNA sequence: TGTGCCAGCAGCCGTACGTCGACAGTCCCCCACGAGCAGTACTTC. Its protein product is CASSRTSTVPHEQYF.

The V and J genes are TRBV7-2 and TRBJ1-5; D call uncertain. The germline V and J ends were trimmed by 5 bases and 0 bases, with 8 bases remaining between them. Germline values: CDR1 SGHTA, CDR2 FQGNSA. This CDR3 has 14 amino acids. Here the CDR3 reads CASSPVPSNQPQHF. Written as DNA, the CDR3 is TGTGCCAGCAGCCCCGTACCTAGCAATCAGCCCCAGCATTTT.

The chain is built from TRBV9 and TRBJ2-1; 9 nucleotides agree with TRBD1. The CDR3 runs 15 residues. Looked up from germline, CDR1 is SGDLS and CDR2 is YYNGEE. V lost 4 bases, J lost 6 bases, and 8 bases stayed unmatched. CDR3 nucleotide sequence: TGTGCCAGCAGCCCACGCAGGACAGGGGTCAATGAGCAGTTCTTC. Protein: CASSPRRTGVNEQFF. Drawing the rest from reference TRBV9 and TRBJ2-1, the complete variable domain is DSGVTQTPKHLITATGQRVTLRCSPRSGDLSVYWYQQSLDQGLQFLIQYYNGEERAKGNILERFSAQQFPDLHSELNLSSLELGDSALYFCASSPRRTGVNEQFFGPGTRLTVL.

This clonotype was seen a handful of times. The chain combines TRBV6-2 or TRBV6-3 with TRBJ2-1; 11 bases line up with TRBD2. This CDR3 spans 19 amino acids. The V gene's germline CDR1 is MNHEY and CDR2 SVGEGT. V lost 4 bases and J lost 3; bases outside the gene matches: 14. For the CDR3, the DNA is TGTGCCAGCAGTTTGGGTTGGGTAGCGGGGGGGCTGCTCTACAATGAGCAGTTCTTC. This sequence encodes CASSLGWVAGGLLYNEQFF.

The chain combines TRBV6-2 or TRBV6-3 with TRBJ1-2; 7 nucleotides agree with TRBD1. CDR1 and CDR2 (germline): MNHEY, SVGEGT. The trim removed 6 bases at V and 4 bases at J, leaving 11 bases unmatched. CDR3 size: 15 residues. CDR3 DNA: TGTGCCAGCAGGCGCGGGACAGAGGGCCGCTATGGCTACACCTTC. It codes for CASRRGTEGRYGYTF.

CDR3 residues: CASSPWGRQAEAFF. The CDR3 region has the DNA TGTGCCAGCAGCCCCTGGGGGCGACAGGCTGAAGCTTTCTTT. The rearrangement uses TRBV14 and TRBJ1-1, with a tentative D call TRBD1 (6 bases). Trimming cost V 4 bases and J 6 bases, with 15 bases left between them. Germline CDR1 SGHDN, CDR2 FVKESK. This CDR3 region has 14 residues.

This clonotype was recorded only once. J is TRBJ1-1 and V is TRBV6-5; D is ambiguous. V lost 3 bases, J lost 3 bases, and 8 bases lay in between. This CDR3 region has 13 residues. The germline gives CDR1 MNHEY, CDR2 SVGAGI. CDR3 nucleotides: TGTGCCAGCAGTTATGGTGGGCACACTGAAGCTTTCTTT. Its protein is CASSYGGHTEAFF.

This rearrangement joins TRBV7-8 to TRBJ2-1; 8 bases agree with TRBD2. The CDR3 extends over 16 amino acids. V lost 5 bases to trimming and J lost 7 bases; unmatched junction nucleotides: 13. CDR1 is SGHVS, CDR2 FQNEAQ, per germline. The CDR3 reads CASSPLPGGYGNEQFF. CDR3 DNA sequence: TGTGCCAGCAGCCCGCTTCCGGGGGGGTACGGGAATGAGCAGTTCTTC.